Described below is a single TCR beta chain sequence and its context. The antigen is unknown. These data belong to a study of T cells in Graves' hyperthyroidism and ophthalmopathy. Study conclusions and caveats: The model's output predicted ophthalmopathy at a median of around 7 months prior to onset.

Based on clinical symptoms, serum thyroxine and TRAb, thyroid ultrasound and orbital computed tomography, diagnoses were reached. The CDR3 loop spans 15 amino acids. The V segment lost 5 bases and the J segment 4 bases; nucleotides outside the gene matches: 8. Germline CDR1 reads LGHDT; CDR2 reads YNNKEL (reference sequence). TCR beta CDR3 region amplification was performed from RNA transcripts. HTBI primers were used for first-round RT-PCR of the TCR CDR3. TCRdb re-called the multiplex PCR reads through MiXCR, storing one row per CDR3 protein. The data show under 350,000 distinct CDR3 sequences, with less than 30% seen just once and 20% to 30% held by the top ten.

V and J are TRBV3-1 and TRBJ2-7; 10 bases agree with TRBD2. The sequence derives from a man aged 35 to 55 with Graves' hyperthyroidism that later progressed to Graves' ophthalmopathy. Material: blood. The CDR3 protein is CASSGGLAANYEQYF. CDR3 nucleotide sequence: TGTGCCAGCAGCGGAGGACTAGCGGCAAATTACGAGCAGTACTTC.